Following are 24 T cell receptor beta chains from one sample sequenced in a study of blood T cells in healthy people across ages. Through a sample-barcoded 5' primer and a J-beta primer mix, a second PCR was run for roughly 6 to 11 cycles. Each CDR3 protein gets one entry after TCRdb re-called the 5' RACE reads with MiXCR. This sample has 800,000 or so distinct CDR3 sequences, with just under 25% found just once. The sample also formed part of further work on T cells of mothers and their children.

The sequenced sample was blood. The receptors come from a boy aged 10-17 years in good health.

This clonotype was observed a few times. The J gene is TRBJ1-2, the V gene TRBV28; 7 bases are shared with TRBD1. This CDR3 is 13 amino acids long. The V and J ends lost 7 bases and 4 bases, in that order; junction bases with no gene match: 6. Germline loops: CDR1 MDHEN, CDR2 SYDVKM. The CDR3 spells CASNQGGLYGYTF. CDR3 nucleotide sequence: TGTGCCAGCAACCAGGGGGGTCTCTATGGCTACACCTTC.

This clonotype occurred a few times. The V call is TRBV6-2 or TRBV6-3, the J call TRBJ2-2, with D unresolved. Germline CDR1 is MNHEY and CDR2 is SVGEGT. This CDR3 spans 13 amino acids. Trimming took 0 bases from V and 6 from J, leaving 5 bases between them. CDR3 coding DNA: TGTGCCAGCAGTTACTCGTCCCCCGGGGAGCTGTTTTTT. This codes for CASSYSSPGELFF.

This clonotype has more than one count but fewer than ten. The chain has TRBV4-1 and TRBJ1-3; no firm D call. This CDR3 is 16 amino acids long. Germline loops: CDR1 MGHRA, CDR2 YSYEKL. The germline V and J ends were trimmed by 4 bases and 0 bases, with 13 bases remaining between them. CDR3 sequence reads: CASSRWTLSSGNTIYF. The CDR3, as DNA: TGCGCCAGCAGCCGATGGACTCTGAGCTCTGGAAACACCATATATTTT.

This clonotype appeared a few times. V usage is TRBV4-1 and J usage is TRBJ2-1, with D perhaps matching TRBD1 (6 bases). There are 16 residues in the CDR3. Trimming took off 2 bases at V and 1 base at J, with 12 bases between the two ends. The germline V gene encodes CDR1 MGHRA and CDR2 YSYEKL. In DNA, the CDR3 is TGCGCCAGCAGCCAATCCGCAGGGGATTCCTACAATGAGCAGTTCTTC. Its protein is CASSQSAGDSYNEQFF.

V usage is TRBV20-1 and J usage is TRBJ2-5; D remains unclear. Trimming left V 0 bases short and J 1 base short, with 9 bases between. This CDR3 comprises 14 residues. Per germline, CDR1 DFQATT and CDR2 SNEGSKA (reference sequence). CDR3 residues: CSARDTIIQETQYF. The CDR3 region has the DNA TGCAGTGCTAGAGACACGATTATCCAAGAGACCCAGTACTTC.

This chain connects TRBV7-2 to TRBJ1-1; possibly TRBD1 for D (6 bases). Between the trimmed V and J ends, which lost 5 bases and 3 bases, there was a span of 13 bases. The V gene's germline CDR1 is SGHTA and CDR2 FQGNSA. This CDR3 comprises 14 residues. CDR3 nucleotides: TGTGCCAGCAGCGAGACAGGTGGAGACACTGAAGCTTTCTTT. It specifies CASSETGGDTEAFF. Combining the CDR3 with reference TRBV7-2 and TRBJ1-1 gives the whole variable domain GAGVSQSPSNKVTEKGKDVELRCDPISGHTALYWYRQSLGQGLEFLIYFQGNSAPDKSGLPSDRFSAERTGGSVSTLTIQRTQQEDSAVYLCASSETGGDTEAFFGQGTRLTVV.

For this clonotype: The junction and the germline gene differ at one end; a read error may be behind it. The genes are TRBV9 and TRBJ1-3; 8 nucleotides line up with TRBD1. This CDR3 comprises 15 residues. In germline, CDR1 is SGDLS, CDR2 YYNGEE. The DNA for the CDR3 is TGTGCCAGCAGCGCTGAGACAGGGGCTGGGAACACCATATATTTT. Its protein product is CASSAETGAGNTIYF.

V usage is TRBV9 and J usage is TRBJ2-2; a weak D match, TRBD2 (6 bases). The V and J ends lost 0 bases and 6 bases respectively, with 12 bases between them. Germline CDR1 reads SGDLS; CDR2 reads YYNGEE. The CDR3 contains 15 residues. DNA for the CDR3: TGTGCCAGCAGCGTAGCTGAGGGGAGGCCCGGGGAGCTGTTTTTT. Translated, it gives CASSVAEGRPGELFF.

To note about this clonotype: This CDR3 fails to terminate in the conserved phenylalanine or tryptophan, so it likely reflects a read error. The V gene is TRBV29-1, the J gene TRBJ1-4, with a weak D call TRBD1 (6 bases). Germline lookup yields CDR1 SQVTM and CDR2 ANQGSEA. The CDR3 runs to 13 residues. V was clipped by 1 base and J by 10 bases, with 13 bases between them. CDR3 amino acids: CSVEVGLGGKLFL. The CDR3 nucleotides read TGCAGCGTTGAAGTCGGGCTAGGGGGAAAACTGTTTCTT.

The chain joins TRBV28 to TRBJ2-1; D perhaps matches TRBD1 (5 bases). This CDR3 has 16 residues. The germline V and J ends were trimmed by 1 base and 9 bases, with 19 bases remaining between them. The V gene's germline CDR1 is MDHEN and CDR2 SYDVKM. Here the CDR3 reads CASSLFPAERQGEQFF. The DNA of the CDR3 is TGTGCCAGCAGTTTATTCCCCGCGGAAAGGCAGGGTGAGCAGTTCTTC. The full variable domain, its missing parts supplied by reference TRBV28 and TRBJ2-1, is DVKVTQSSRYLVKRTGEKVFLECVQDMDHENMFWYRQDPGLGLRLIYFSYDVKMKEKGDIPEGYSVSREKKERFSLILESASTNQTSMYLCASSLFPAERQGEQFFGPGTRLTVL.

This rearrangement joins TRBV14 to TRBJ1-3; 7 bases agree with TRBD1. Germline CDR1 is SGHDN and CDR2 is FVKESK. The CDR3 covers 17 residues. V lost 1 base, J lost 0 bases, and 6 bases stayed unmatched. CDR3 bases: TGTGCCAGCAGCCAAGTGGGACAGACAATCTCTGGAAACACCATATATTTT. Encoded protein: CASSQVGQTISGNTIYF.

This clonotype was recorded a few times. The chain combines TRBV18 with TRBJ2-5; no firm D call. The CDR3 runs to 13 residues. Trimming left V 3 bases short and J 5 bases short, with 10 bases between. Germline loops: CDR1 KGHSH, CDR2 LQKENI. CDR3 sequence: CASSPQVVETQYF. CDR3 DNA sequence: TGTGCCAGCTCACCTCAGGTTGTGGAGACCCAGTACTTC.

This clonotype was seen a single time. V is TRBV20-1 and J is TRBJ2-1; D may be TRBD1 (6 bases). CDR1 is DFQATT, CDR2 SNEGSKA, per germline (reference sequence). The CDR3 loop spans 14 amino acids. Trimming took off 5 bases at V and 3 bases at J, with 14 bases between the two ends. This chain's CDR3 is CSAQTGEVYNEQFF. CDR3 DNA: TGCAGTGCTCAGACAGGAGAGGTCTACAATGAGCAGTTCTTC.

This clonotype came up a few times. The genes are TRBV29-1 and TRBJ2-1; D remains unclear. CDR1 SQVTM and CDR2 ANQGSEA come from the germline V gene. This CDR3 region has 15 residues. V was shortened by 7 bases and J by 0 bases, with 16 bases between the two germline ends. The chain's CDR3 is CSGATPLGSYNEQFF. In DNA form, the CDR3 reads TGCAGCGGTGCTACCCCTCTGGGCTCCTACAATGAGCAGTTCTTC.

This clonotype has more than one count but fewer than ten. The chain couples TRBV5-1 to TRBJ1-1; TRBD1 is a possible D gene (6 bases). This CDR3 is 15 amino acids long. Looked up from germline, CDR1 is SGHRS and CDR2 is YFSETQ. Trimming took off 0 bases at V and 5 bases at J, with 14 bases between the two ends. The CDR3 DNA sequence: TGCGCCAGCAGCTTGGCGTCAGGGGAAGTAACTGAAGCTTTCTTT. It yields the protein CASSLASGEVTEAFF.

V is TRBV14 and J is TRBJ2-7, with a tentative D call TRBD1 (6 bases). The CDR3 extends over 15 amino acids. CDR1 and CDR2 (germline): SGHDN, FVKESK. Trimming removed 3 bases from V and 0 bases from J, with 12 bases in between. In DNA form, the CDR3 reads TGTGCCAGCAGCCAGTCAGGGGTTCCCTCCTACGAGCAGTACTTC. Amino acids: CASSQSGVPSYEQYF.

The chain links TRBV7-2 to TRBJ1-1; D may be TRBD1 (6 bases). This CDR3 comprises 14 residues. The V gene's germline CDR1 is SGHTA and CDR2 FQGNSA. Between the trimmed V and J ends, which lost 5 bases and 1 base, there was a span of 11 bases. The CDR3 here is CASSLKGGNTEAFF. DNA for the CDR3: TGTGCCAGCAGCCTGAAAGGGGGGAACACTGAAGCTTTCTTT.

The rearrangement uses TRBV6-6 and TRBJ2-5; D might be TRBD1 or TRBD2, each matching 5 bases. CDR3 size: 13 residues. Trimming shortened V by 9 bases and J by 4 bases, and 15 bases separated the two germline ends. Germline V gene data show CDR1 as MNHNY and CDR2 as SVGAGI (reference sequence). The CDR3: CASQRGESETQYF. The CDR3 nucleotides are TGTGCCAGTCAAAGAGGGGAGTCAGAGACCCAGTACTTC.

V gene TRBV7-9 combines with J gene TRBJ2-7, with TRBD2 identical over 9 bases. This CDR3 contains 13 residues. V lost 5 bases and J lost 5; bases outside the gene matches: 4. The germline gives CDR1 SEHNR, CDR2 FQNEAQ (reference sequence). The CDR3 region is CASSLRLADEQYF. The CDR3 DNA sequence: TGTGCCAGCAGCCTTAGACTAGCGGACGAGCAGTACTTC.

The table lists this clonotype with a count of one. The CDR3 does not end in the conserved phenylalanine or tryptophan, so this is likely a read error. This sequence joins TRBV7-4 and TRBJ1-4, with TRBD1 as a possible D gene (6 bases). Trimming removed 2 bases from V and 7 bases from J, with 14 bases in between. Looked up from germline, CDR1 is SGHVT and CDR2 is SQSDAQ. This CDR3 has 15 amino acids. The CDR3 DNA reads TGTGCCAGCAGCTTATGTAGACAGGAGCGTGAAAAACTGTTTTTG. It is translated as CASSLCRQEREKLFL.

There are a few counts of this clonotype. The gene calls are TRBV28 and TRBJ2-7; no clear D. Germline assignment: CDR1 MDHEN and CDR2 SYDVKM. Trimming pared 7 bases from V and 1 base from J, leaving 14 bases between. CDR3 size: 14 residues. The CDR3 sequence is CASTVYGTSYEQYF. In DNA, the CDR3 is TGTGCCAGCACAGTTTACGGCACTTCCTACGAGCAGTACTTC.

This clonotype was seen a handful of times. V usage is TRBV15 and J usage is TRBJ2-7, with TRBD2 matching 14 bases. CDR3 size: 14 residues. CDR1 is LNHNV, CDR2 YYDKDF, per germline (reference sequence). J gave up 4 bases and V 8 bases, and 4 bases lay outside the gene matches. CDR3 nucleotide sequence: TGTGCCACCCGTGGGACTAGCGGGGGATACGAGCAGTACTTC. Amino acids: CATRGTSGGYEQYF. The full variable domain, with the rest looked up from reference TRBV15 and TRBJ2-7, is DAMVIQNPRYQVTQFGKPVTLSCSQTLNHNVMYWYQQKSSQAPKLLFHYYDKDFNNEADTPDNFQSRRPNTSFCFLDIRSPGLGDTAMYLCATRGTSGGYEQYFGPGTRLTVT.

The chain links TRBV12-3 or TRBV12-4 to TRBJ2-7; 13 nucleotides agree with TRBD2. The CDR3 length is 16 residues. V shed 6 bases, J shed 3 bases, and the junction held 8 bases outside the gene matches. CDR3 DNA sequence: TGTGCCAGCAGAAGTGGACTAGCGGGAGCCAACTACGAGCAGTACTTC. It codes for CASRSGLAGANYEQYF.

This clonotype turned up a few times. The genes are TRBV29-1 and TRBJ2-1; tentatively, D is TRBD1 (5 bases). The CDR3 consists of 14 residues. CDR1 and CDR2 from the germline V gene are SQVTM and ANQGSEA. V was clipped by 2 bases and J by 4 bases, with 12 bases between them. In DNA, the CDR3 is TGCAGCGTTGAACCGCGGCAGGGATACAATGAGCAGTTCTTC. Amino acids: CSVEPRQGYNEQFF.